This entry lists 8 T cell receptor beta chains sequenced from one sample in a study of cytomegalovirus exposure and HLA in healthy donors. The PCR ran on 60 Vbeta and 13 Jbeta primers. The data were produced by immunoSEQ multiplex PCR, yet TCRdb's version contains in-frame clones alone and is incomplete. The sample has under 150,000 clones, 84% seen once. The sequenced material came from PBMCs. Every receptor here comes from a middle-aged man in good health and CMV-seronegative.

The CDR3 DNA sequence: TGTGCCAGCAGCCAACAGCGCACAGATACGCAGTATTTT. Its translation is CASSQQRTDTQYF. V gene TRBV7-2 combines with J gene TRBJ2-3; D remains ambiguous. The CDR3 covers 13 residues. Germline V gene sequence: CDR1 SGHTA, CDR2 FQGNSA. Trimming stripped 5 bases from V and 1 base from J, with 7 bases between.

This clone was counted a single time. Other DNA sequences in this specimen translate into the identical CDR3. J is TRBJ2-1 and V is TRBV5-1; D call uncertain. The V gene lost 0 bases and the J gene lost 1 base, with 8 bases spanning the gap. The CDR3 has 15 amino acids. Germline V CDR1 and CDR2: SGHRS, YFSETQ. CDR3 DNA: TGCGCCAGCAGCTTGGAAGGAGATTCCTACAATGAGCAGTTCTTC. The encoded protein is CASSLEGDSYNEQFF.

The rearrangement links TRBV27 to TRBJ2-2; D is perhaps TRBD2 (5 bases). Germline V CDR1 and CDR2: MNHEY, SMNVEV (reference sequence). The CDR3 loop spans 15 amino acids. Trimming stripped 4 bases from V and 8 bases from J, with 17 bases between. Here the CDR3 reads CASSSLLAGVGELFF. DNA for the CDR3: TGTGCCAGCAGTTCCCTGCTAGCCGGGGTGGGGGAGCTGTTTTTT.

This clone turned up a few times. The CDR3 coding sequence is TGTGCCAGCAGGACTACAGGGGACACTGAAGCTTTCTTT. Encoded protein: CASRTTGDTEAFF. The V and J genes are TRBV6-1 and TRBJ1-1, with 7 nucleotides matching TRBD1. Trimming at V came to 6 bases and at J to 3 bases, leaving 4 bases not matched to a gene. Germline CDR1 and CDR2: MNHNS and SASEGT. This CDR3 is built from 13 residues.

In its sample, this clone was seen once. V and J are TRBV14 and TRBJ2-3; D possibly corresponds to TRBD2 (5 bases). Trimming removed 4 bases at V and 1 base at J, with 12 bases between. Germline V gene sequence: CDR1 SGHDN, CDR2 FVKESK. The CDR3 has 15 amino acids. The CDR3 region has the DNA TGTGCCAGCAGCCGAACAATGAGGGGCACAGATACGCAGTATTTT. This encodes CASSRTMRGTDTQYF.

The V gene is TRBV5-8, the J gene TRBJ1-2; D may be TRBD1 (6 bases). V was cut by 4 bases and J by 4 bases, with 17 bases left in between. Germline CDR1 reads SGHTS; CDR2 reads YDEGEE. This CDR3 has 15 residues. CDR3 DNA sequence: TGTGCCAGCAGCAGTACCGGCAGGGGAACCTATGGCTACACCTTC. It specifies CASSSTGRGTYGYTF.

The rearrangement links TRBV25-1 to TRBJ2-7; 7 positions match TRBD2. The V gene's germline CDR1 is MGHDK and CDR2 SYGVNS. There are 11 residues in the CDR3. V was clipped by 6 bases and J by 7 bases; unmatched bases: 3. CDR3: CASSLGGEQYF. CDR3 bases: TGTGCCAGCAGCCTGGGGGGGGAGCAGTACTTC.

This clone was seen more than once but under ten times. Other DNA variants within this sample encode the same CDR3. The chain is built from TRBV7-6 and TRBJ1-1; D not certain. Germline lookup yields CDR1 SGHVS and CDR2 FNYEAQ. V lost 2 bases and J lost 0, with 4 bases in between. CDR3 length: 13 residues. CDR3 nucleotides: TGTGCCAGCAGCTTATCAATGAACACTGAAGCTTTCTTT. Translated, it gives CASSLSMNTEAFF.